The clone carrying this T cell receptor (beta chain) was observed many times. The authors ran a second PCR of roughly 6 to 11 cycles using a sample-barcoded 5' primer and a J-beta primer mix. At least 2.5 million CDR3-containing paired-end reads were obtained per sample. TCRdb independently ran MiXCR on the 5' RACE reads; one entry per CDR3 protein. Counted here are around 940,000 distinct CDR3 sequences, roughly 51% occurring once; the ten biggest clones make up 20% to 25%. The entry originates in a study of blood T cells in healthy people across ages. Unmatched junction bases numbered 8, after V lost 3 bases and J lost 0 bases. Germline V CDR1 and CDR2: SGHRS, YFSETQ. The CDR3 spans 16 residues.

The source of this sequence is an older woman in good health. This sequence joins TRBV5-1 and TRBJ2-7, with 8 positions matching TRBD1. The sample consisted of blood. The CDR3 loop is CASSSQPGQVSYEQYF. The CDR3 coding sequence is TGCGCCAGCAGCTCTCAACCGGGACAGGTCTCCTACGAGCAGTACTTC.